This T cell receptor (beta chain) is from a study of T cell changes during pregnancy in multiple sclerosis. Assay: immunoSEQ multiplex PCR; the TCRdb copy retains only in-frame clones and omits some. The sample has 55,000 to 65,000 clones; approximately 93% are singletons. The CDR3 consists of 12 residues. CDR1 is SQVTM, CDR2 ANQGSEA, per germline. V was cut by 1 base and J by 2 bases, with 6 bases left in between. This clonotype was obtained from a female donor with multiple sclerosis, enrolled in a pregnancy study. Sample: peripheral blood, taken after pregnancy. J is TRBJ2-7 and V is TRBV29-1; D not resolved. The CDR3: CSVEGGAYEQYF. DNA of the CDR3: TGCAGCGTTGAAGGCGGAGCCTACGAGCAGTACTTC.